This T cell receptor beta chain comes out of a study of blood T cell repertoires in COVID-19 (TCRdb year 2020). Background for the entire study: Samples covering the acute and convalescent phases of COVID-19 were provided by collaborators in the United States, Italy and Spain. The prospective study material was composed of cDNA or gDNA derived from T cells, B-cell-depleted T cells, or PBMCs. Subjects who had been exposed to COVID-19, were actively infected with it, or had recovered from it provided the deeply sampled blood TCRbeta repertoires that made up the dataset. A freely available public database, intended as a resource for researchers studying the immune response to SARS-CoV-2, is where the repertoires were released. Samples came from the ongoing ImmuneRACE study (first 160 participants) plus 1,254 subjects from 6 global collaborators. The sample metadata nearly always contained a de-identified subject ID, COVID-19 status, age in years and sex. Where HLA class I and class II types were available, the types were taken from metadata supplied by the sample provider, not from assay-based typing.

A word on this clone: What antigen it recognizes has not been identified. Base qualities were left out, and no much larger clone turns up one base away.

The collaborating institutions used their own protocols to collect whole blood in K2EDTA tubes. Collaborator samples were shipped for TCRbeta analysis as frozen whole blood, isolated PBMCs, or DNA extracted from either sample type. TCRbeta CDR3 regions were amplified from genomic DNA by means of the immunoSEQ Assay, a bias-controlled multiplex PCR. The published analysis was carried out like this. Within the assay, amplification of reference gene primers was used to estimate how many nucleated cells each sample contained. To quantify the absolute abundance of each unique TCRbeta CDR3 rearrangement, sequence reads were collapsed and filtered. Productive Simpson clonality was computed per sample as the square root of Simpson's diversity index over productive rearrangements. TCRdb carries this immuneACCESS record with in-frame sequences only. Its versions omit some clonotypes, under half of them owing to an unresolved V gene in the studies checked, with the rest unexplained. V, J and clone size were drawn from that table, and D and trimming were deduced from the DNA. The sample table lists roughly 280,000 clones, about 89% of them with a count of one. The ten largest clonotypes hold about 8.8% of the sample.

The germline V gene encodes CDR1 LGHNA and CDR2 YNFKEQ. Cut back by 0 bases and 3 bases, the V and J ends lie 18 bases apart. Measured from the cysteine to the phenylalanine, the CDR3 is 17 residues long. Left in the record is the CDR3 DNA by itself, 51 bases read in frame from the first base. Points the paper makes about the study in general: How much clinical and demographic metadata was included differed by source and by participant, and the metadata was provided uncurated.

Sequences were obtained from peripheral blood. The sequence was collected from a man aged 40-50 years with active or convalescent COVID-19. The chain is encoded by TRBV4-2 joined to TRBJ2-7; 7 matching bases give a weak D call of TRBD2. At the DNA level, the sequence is TGTGCCAGCAGCCAAGAAGGCTCTGTCGGGGGGCTCTACGAGCAGTACTTC. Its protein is CASSQEGSVGGLYEQYF.